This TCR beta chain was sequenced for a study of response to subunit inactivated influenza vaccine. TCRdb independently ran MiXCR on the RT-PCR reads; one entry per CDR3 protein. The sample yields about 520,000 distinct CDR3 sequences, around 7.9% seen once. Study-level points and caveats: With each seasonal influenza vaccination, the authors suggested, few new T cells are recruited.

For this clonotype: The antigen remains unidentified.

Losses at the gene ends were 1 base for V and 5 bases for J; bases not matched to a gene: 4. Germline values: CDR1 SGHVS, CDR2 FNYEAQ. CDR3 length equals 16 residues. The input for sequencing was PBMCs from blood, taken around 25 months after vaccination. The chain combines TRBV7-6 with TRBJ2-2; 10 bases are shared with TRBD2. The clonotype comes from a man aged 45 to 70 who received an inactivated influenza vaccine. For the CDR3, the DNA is TGTGCCAGCAGCTTAGAAGCGGGAGGGCCAACCGGGGAGCTGTTTTTT. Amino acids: CASSLEAGGPTGELFF.